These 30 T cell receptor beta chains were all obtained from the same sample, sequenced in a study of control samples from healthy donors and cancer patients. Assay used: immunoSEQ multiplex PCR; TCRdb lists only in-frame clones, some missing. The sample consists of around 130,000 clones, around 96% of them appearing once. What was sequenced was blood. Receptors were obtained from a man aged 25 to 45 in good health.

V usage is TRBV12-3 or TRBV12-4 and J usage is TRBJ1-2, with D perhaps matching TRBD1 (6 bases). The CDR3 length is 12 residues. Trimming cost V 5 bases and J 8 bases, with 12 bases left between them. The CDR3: CASSLQGRGYTF. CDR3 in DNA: TGTGCCAGCAGTCTACAGGGAAGAGGCTACACCTTC.

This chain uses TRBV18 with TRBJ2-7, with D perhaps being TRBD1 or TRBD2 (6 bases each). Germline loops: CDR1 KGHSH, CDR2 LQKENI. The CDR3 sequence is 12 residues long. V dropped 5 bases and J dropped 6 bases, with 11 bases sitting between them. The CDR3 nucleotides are TGTGCCAGCTCATTCAGGGGAGGCGAGCAGTACTTC. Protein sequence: CASSFRGGEQYF.

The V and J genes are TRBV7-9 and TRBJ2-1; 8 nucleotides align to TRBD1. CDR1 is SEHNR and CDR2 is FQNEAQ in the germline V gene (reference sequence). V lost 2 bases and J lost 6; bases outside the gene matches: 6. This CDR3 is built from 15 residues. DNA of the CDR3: TGTGCCAGCAGCTTAACCCAGGGGGCCATCAATGAGCAGTTCTTC. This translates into CASSLTQGAINEQFF.

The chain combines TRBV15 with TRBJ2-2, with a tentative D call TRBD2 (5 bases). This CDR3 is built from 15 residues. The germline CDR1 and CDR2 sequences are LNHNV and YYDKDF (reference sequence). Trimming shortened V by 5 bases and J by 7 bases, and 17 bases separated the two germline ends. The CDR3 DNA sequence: TGTGCCACCAGCCCAGCGAGGGTATTGGGCGGGGAGCTGTTTTTT. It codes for CATSPARVLGGELFF. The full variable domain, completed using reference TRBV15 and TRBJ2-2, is DAMVIQNPRYQVTQFGKPVTLSCSQTLNHNVMYWYQQKSSQAPKLLFHYYDKDFNNEADTPDNFQSRRPNTSFCFLDIRSPGLGDTAMYLCATSPARVLGGELFFGEGSRLTVL.

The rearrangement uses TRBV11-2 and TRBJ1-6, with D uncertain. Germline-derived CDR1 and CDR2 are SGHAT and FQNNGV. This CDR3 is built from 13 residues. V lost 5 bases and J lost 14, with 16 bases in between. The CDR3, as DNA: TGTGCCAGCAGCCCACTTACCCCCAGGACCCTCCACTTT. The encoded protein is CASSPLTPRTLHF.

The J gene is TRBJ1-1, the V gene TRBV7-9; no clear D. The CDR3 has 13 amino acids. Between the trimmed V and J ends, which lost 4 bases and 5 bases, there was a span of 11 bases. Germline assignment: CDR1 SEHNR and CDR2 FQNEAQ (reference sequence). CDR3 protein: CASSSNPGTEAFF. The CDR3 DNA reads TGTGCCAGCAGCTCTAATCCAGGTACTGAAGCTTTCTTT.

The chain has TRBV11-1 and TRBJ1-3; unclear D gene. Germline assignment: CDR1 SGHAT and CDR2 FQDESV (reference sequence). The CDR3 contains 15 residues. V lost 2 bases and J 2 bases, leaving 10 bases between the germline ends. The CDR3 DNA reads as TGTGCCAGCAGCTTATATCTGGCCCCTGGAAACACCATATATTTT. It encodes CASSLYLAPGNTIYF.

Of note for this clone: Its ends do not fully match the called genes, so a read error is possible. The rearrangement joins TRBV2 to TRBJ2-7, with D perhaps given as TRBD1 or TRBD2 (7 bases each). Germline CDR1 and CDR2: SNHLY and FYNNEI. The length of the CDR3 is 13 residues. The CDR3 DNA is TGTGCCAGCAATAGGGACAGTCCCACCGAGCGGGGCTTC. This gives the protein CASNRDSPTERGF.

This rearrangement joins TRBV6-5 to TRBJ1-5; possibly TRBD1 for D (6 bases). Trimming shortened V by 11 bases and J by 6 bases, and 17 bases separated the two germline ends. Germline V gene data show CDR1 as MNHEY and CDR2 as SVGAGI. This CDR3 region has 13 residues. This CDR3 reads CASKGGATQPQHF. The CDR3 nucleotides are TGTGCCTCAAAGGGGGGGGCTACTCAGCCCCAGCATTTT.

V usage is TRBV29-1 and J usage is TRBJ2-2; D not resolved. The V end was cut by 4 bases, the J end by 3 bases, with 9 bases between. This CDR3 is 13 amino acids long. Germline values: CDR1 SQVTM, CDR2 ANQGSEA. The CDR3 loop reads CSVVRPDTGELFF. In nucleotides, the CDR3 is TGCAGCGTTGTACGTCCGGACACCGGGGAGCTGTTTTTT.

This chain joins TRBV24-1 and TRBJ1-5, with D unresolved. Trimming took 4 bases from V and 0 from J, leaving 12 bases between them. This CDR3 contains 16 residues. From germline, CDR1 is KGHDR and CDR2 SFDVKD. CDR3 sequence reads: CATSDGEEDSNQPQHF. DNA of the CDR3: TGTGCCACCAGTGACGGGGAGGAGGATAGCAATCAGCCCCAGCATTTT.

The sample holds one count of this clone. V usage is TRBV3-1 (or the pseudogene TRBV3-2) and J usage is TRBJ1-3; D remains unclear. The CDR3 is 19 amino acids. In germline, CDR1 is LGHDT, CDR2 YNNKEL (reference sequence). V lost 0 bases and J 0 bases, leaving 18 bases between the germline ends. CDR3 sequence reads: CASSQDPVVGRSSGNTIYF. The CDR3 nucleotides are TGTGCCAGCAGCCAAGATCCTGTCGTAGGCAGGTCCTCTGGAAACACCATATATTTT.

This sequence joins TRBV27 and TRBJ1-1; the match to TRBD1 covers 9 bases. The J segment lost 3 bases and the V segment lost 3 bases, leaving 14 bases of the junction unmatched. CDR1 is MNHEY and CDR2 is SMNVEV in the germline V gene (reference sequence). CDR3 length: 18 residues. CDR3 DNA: TGTGCCAGCAGTTTCTACCGGGACAGGGTCGCGATCGACACTGAAGCTTTCTTT. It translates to CASSFYRDRVAIDTEAFF.

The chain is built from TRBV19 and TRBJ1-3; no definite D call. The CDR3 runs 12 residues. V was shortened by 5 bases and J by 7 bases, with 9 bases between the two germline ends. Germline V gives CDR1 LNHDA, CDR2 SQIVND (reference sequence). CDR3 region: CASSPSSNTIYF. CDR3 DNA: TGTGCCAGTAGTCCATCATCGAACACCATATATTTT.

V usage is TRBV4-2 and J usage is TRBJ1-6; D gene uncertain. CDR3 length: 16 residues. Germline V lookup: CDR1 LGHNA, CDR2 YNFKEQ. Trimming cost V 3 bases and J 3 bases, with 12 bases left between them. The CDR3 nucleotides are TGTGCCAGCAGCCATAGACGGGGTAACTATAATTCACCCCTCCACTTT. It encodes CASSHRRGNYNSPLHF.

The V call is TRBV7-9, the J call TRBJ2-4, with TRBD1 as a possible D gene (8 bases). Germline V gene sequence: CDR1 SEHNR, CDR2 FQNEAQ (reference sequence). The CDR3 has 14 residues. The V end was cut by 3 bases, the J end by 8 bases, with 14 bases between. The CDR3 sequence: CASSFGQGGDIQYF. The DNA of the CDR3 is TGTGCCAGCAGCTTCGGACAGGGAGGGGACATTCAGTACTTC.

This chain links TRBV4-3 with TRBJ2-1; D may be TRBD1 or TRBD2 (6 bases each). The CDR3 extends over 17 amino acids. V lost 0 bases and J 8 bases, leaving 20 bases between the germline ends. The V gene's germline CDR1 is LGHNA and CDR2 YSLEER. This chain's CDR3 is CASSQDTGAGRADEQFF. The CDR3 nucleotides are TGCGCCAGCAGCCAAGATACGGGGGCCGGCAGGGCCGATGAGCAGTTCTTC.

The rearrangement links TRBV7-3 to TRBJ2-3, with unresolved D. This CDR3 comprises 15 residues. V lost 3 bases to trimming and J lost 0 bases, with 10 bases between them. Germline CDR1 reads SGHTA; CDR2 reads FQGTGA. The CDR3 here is CASSLGQASTDTQYF. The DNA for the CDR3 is TGTGCCAGCAGCTTGGGTCAGGCGAGCACAGATACGCAGTATTTT. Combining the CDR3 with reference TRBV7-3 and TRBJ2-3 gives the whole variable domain GAGVSQTPSNKVTEKGKYVELRCDPISGHTALYWYRQSLGQGPEFLIYFQGTGAADDSGLPNDRFFAVRPEGSVSTLKIQRTERGDSAVYLCASSLGQASTDTQYFGPGTRLTVL.

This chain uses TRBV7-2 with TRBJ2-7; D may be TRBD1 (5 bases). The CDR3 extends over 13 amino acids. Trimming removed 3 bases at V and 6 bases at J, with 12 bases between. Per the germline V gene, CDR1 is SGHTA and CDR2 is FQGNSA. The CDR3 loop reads CASSLNMGREQYF. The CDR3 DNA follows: TGTGCCAGCAGCTTGAATATGGGGCGCGAGCAGTACTTC. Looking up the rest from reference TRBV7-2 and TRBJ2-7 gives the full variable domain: GAGVSQSPSNKVTEKGKDVELRCDPISGHTALYWYRQSLGQGLEFLIYFQGNSAPDKSGLPSDRFSAERTGGSVSTLTIQRTQQEDSAVYLCASSLNMGREQYFGPGTRLTVT.

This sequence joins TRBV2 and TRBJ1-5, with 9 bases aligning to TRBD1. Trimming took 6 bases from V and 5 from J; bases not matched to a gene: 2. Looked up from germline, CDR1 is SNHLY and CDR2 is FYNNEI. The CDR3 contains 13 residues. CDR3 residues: CASSGDRDQPQHF. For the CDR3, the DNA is TGTGCCAGCAGCGGGGACAGGGATCAGCCCCAGCATTTT.

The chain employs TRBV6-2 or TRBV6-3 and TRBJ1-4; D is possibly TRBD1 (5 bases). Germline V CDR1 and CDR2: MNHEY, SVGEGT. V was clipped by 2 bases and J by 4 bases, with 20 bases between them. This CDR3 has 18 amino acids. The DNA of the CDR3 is TGTGCCAGCAGTTACGCCAGGGTCATCGACGGAAATAATGAAAAACTGTTTTTT. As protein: CASSYARVIDGNNEKLFF.

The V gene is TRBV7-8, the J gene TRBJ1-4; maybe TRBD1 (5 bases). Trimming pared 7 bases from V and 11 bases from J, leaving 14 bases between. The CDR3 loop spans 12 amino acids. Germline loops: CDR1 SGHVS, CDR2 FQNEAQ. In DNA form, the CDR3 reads TGTGCCAGCACTATCCCGGAGGGGAAACTGTTTTTT. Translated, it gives CASTIPEGKLFF.

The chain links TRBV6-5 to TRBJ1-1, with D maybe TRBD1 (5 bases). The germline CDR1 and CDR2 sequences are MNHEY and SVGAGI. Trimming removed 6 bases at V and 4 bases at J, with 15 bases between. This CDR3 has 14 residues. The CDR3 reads CASSVAGGGTEAFF. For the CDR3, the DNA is TGTGCCAGCAGCGTGGCGGGGGGGGGCACTGAAGCTTTCTTT.

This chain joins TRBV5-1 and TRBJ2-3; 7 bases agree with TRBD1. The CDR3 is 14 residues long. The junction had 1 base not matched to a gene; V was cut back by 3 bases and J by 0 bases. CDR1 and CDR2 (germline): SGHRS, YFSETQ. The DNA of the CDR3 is TGCGCCAGCAGCTCGACAGGGAGCACAGATACGCAGTATTTT. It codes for CASSSTGSTDTQYF.

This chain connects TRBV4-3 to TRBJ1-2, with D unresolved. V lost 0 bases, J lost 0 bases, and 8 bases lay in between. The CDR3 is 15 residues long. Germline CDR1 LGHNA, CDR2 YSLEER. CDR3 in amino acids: CASSQDRQTNYGYTF. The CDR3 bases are TGCGCCAGCAGCCAAGATAGGCAGACTAACTATGGCTACACCTTC.

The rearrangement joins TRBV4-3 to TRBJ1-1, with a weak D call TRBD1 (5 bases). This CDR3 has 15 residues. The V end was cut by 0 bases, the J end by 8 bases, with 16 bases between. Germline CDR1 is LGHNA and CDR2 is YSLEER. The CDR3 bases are TGCGCCAGCAGCCAAGATAGAACCGGCGGGGCCGAAGCTTTCTTT. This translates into CASSQDRTGGAEAFF.

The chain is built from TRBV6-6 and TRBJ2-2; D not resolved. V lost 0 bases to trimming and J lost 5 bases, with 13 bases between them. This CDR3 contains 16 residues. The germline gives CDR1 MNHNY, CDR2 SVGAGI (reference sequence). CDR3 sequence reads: CASSYSSLRRTGELFF. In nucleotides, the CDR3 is TGTGCCAGCAGTTACTCGAGTCTTCGCCGGACCGGGGAGCTGTTTTTT.

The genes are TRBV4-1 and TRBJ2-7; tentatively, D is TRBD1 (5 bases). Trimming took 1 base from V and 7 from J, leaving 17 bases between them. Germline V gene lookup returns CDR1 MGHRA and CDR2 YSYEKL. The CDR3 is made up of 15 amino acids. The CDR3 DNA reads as TGCGCCAGCAGCCAAGGGGGCGCGGTTCCCCAAGAGCAGTACTTC. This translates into CASSQGGAVPQEQYF.

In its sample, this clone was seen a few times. CDR3: CATEDRSYEQYF. CDR3 coding DNA: TGTGCCACCGAGGACAGGTCCTACGAGCAGTACTTC. The V and J genes are TRBV10-3 and TRBJ2-7, with 7 nucleotides matching TRBD1. This CDR3 spans 12 amino acids. V was pared by 10 bases and J by 1 base, with 4 bases of the junction left unmatched. Germline loops: CDR1 ENHRY, CDR2 SYGVKD.

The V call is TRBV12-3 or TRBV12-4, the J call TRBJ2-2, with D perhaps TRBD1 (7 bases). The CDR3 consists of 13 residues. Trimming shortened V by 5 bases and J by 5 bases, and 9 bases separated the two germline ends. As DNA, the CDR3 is TGTGCCAGCAGTCCAGGGGGGACCGGGGAGCTGTTTTTT. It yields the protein CASSPGGTGELFF.